Detailed here is one TCR beta chain. Trimming stripped 6 bases from V and 1 base from J, with 12 bases between. This CDR3 comprises 14 residues. From germline, CDR1 is SGHRS and CDR2 YFSETQ. The sample comes from a study of blood T cell repertoires in COVID-19. Whole-study context: PBMCs, B-cell-depleted T cells, or T cells provided the cDNA or gDNA that made up the material.

Method: immunoSEQ multiplex PCR; TCRdb's copy keeps in-frame clones and lacks some. The table lists 300,000 to 400,000 clones, around 87% of them singletons. This receptor was taken from a human donor in a cohort sampled during active COVID-19. Source material: peripheral blood. The V gene is TRBV5-1, the J gene TRBJ2-3; D gene uncertain. The CDR3 here is CASNPRLGTDTQYF. In nucleotides, the CDR3 is TGCGCCAGCAACCCTCGGCTAGGCACAGATACGCAGTATTTT.